The rows below give T cell receptor beta chains drawn from one sample of a study of T cells in Graves' hyperthyroidism and ophthalmopathy. MiXCR, run by TCRdb on the multiplex PCR reads, gives a single entry per CDR3 protein. The sample lists some 98,000 distinct CDR3 sequences; roughly 39% were seen once. Sequenced input: peripheral blood or thyroid tissue (not recorded which). The source of these receptors is a young woman with Graves' hyperthyroidism. CDR3s include the opening cysteine and the closing phenylalanine or tryptophan. Each record gives: D gene, clone size, V gene, J gene, CDR3 protein. The D gene is left open where the match is weak. The listing skips clone size in some rows; elsewhere it reads once, few, many or a size class.

D gene: NA; clone size: NA; V gene: TRBV11-2; J gene: TRBJ1-4; CDR3 protein: CASSAGAFDETQYFGTLGEKLFF
D gene: TRBD1; clone size: NA; V gene: TRBV29-1; J gene: TRBJ1-5; CDR3 protein: CSVSIAGTGSNQPQHF
D gene: TRBD1; clone size: NA; V gene: TRBV7-3; J gene: TRBJ2-7; CDR3 protein: CASSPQGANEQYF
D gene: NA; clone size: many; V gene: TRBV5-5; J gene: TRBJ2-5; CDR3 protein: CASSLDPGVETQYF
D gene: NA; clone size: NA; V gene: TRBV7-2; J gene: TRBJ2-7; CDR3 protein: CASSSSGYQQYF
D gene: TRBD1; clone size: many; V gene: TRBV6-5; J gene: TRBJ1-1; CDR3 protein: CASRRDRDAEAFF
D gene: NA; clone size: many; V gene: TRBV20-1; J gene: TRBJ2-5; CDR3 protein: CSARDRLGIGETQYF
D gene: TRBD1; clone size: once; V gene: TRBV2; J gene: TRBJ1-4; CDR3 protein: CASSDPSGSSDRAREKLFF
D gene: TRBD1; clone size: NA; V gene: TRBV10-3; J gene: TRBJ1-6; CDR3 protein: CAIKGQGNSPLHF
D gene: NA; clone size: few; V gene: TRBV20-1; J gene: TRBJ1-1; CDR3 protein: CSARAETEAFF
D gene: TRBD1; clone size: medium-sized; V gene: TRBV12-3/TRBV12-4; J gene: TRBJ2-7; CDR3 protein: CASSPRDRPYEQYF
D gene: NA; clone size: many; V gene: TRBV2; J gene: TRBJ1-4; CDR3 protein: CASRPARVATNEKLFF
D gene: NA; clone size: NA; V gene: TRBV10-3; J gene: TRBJ2-5; CDR3 protein: CAISDRGMMETQYF
D gene: NA; clone size: many; V gene: TRBV20-1; J gene: TRBJ2-5; CDR3 protein: CSARSGWGETQYF
D gene: NA; clone size: many; V gene: TRBV11-2; J gene: TRBJ2-7; CDR3 protein: CASSLHGGYEQYF
D gene: NA; clone size: few; V gene: TRBV30; J gene: TRBJ1-3; CDR3 protein: CAWSAIQRPNTIYF
D gene: NA; clone size: NA; V gene: TRBV2; J gene: TRBJ2-7; CDR3 protein: CASNTGRGVGEQYF
D gene: NA; clone size: NA; V gene: TRBV7-2; J gene: TRBJ1-1; CDR3 protein: CAWRGPLNTEAFF
D gene: NA; clone size: many; V gene: TRBV14; J gene: TRBJ2-7; CDR3 protein: CASSLRLGGEQYF
D gene: NA; clone size: NA; V gene: TRBV6-4; J gene: TRBJ1-4; CDR3 protein: CASRDTGGPRREKLFF
D gene: NA; clone size: medium-sized; V gene: TRBV15; J gene: TRBJ2-5; CDR3 protein: CATSRADQETQYF
D gene: TRBD1; clone size: NA; V gene: TRBV11-2; J gene: TRBJ1-1; CDR3 protein: CASSPDRVEAFF
D gene: NA; clone size: NA; V gene: TRBV20-1; J gene: TRBJ2-7; CDR3 protein: CSASGGGKTYEQYF
D gene: NA; clone size: many; V gene: TRBV7-3; J gene: TRBJ2-7; CDR3 protein: CASSSGKQYF
D gene: TRBD1; clone size: few; V gene: TRBV3-1; J gene: TRBJ2-7; CDR3 protein: CASSPGTGTYEQYF
D gene: NA; clone size: many; V gene: TRBV6-6; J gene: TRBJ2-7; CDR3 protein: CASSSPPTEQYF
D gene: TRBD1; clone size: many; V gene: TRBV10-3; J gene: TRBJ1-1; CDR3 protein: CAIGDRYTEAFF
D gene: NA; clone size: once; V gene: TRBV15; J gene: TRBJ1-1; CDR3 protein: CATSSGGRGNTEAFF
D gene: TRBD1; clone size: NA; V gene: TRBV7-3; J gene: TRBJ2-7; CDR3 protein: CASSSRPGQGTYEQYF
D gene: TRBD1; clone size: many; V gene: TRBV9; J gene: TRBJ2-5; CDR3 protein: CASSPPTGGGQETQYF
D gene: NA; clone size: many; V gene: TRBV10-3; J gene: TRBJ1-4; CDR3 protein: CAISAGLANEKLFF
D gene: TRBD2; clone size: NA; V gene: TRBV9; J gene: TRBJ2-5; CDR3 protein: CASSVGLGEETQYF
D gene: NA; clone size: many; V gene: TRBV3-1; J gene: TRBJ1-1; CDR3 protein: CASSSDGGPRAFF
D gene: NA; clone size: many; V gene: TRBV3-1; J gene: TRBJ2-7; CDR3 protein: CASSQEDYYEQYF